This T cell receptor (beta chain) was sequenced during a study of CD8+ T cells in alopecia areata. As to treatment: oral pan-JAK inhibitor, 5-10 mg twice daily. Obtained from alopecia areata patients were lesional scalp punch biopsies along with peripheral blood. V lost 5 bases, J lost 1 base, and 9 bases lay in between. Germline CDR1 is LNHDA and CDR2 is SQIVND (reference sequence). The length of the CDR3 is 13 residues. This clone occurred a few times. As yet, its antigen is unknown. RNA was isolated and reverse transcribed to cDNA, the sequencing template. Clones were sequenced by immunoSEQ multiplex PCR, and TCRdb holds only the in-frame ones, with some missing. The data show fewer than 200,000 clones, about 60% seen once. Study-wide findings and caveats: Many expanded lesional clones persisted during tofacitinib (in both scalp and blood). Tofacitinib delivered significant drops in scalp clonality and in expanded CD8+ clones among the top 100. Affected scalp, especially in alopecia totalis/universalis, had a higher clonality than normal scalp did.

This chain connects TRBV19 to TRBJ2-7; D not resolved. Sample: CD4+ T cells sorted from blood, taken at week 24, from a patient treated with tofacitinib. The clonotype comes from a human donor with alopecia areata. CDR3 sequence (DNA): TGTGCCAGTAGTGCGACTCTTTCCTACGAGCAGTACTTC. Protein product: CASSATLSYEQYF.